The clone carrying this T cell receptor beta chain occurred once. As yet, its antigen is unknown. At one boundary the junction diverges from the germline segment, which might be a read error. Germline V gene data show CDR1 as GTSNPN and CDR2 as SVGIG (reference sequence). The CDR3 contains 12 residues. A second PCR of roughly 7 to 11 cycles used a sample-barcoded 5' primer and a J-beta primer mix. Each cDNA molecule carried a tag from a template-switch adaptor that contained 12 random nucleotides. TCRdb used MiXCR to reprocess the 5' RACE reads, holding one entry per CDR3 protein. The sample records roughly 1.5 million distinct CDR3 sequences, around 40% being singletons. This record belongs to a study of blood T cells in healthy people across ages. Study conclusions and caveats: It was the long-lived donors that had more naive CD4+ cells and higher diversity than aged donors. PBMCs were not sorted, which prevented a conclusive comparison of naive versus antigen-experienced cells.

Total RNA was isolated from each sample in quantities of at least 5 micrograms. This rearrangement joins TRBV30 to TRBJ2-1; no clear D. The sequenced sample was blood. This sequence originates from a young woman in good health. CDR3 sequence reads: CAWSVRRALQLF. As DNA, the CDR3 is TGTGCCTGGAGTGTCCGAAGGGCTTTACAGTTATTC.